The entry that follows covers one T cell receptor beta chain sequence. What it binds is not known. This sample is drawn from a study of cytomegalovirus exposure and HLA in healthy donors. Turning to the study itself: The 110 or so validation repertoires used the same platform as the roughly 670 first-cohort repertoires, a later analysis reported. Findings of the study overall: A list of roughly 160 TCR beta chains associated with cytomegalovirus was given. First-cohort TCR clusters were later found to tend to co-occur in the roughly 130 validation repertoires.

The protocol was immunoSEQ multiplex PCR, while the TCRdb copy is restricted to in-frame clones and leaves out a portion. The top ten hold approximately 3.1% of the sample, which has about 260,000 clones, around 91% seen once. The validation cohort, a group of roughly 120 subjects, included the donors and was separate from the roughly 670-subject first cohort. Looked up from germline, CDR1 is MDHEN and CDR2 is SYDVKM. Between the trimmed V and J ends, which lost 3 bases and 4 bases, there was a span of 6 bases. This CDR3 contains 12 residues. The rearrangement uses TRBV28 and TRBJ2-5; unclear D gene. The sequenced sample was PBMCs. The clonotype comes from a woman in her twenties or thirties in good health and CMV-seronegative. The CDR3 region is CASSFGGETQYF. In nucleotides, the CDR3 is TGTGCCAGCAGTTTTGGCGGAGAGACCCAGTACTTC.